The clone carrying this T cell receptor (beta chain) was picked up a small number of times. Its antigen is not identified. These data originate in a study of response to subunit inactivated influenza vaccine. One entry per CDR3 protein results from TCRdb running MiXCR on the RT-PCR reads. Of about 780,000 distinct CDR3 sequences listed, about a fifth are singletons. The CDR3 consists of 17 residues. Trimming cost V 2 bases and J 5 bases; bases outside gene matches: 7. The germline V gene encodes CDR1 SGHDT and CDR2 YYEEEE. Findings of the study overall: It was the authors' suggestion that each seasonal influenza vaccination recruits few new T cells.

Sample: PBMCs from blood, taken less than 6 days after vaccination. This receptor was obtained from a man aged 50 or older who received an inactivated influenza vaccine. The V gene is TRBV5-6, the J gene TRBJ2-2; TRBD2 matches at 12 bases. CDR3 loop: CASSFRLAGVGTGELFF. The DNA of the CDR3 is TGTGCCAGCAGCTTTAGACTAGCGGGAGTCGGAACCGGGGAGCTGTTTTTT.